These T cell receptor beta chains were read from a single sample in a study of blood T cell repertoires in COVID-19. The table came from immunoSEQ multiplex PCR; TCRdb's copy has only in-frame clones and leaves some out. The sample includes 200,000 or so clones, roughly nine tenths seen only once; the top ten take approximately 3.4%. Sequencing input: PBMCs or T cells enriched from blood (not recorded which). The receptors derive from a woman aged 18-29 years in a cohort exposed to, infected with or recovered from COVID-19 (not recorded which). The CDR3 runs from the conserved cysteine through the conserved F or W. D genes are given only for firm matches. For some rows the clone size is stated as once, few or many, or as a class when expanded; others skip it.

V	D	J	size	CDR3	DNA
TRBV18	NA	TRBJ2-5	NA	CASSYTQETQYF	TGTGCCAGCTCATACACCCAAGAGACCCAGTACTTC
TRBV5-1	NA	TRBJ2-3	NA	CASSLTGRPDTQYF	TGCGCCAGCAGCTTGACGGGTCGCCCAGATACGCAGTATTTT
TRBV5-4	TRBD1	TRBJ1-2	once	CASSLPGQAYGYTF	TGTGCCAGCAGCCTCCCGGGACAGGCCTATGGCTACACCTTC
TRBV10-2	TRBD1	TRBJ2-1	NA	CASSESTGGNEQFF	TGCGCCAGCAGTGAGTCAACAGGGGGCAATGAGCAGTTCTTC
TRBV5-4	NA	TRBJ1-1	NA	CASSEGENTEAFF	TGTGCCAGCAGCGAGGGGGAGAACACTGAAGCTTTCTTT
TRBV3-1/TRBV3-2	NA	TRBJ1-1	NA	CASSLRPEAFF	TGTGCCAGCAGCTTGCGTCCCGAAGCTTTCTTT
TRBV5-1	NA	TRBJ2-2	NA	CASSFSRGAGELFF	TGCGCCAGCAGCTTCTCCAGGGGGGCCGGGGAGCTGTTTTTT
TRBV3-1/TRBV3-2	NA	TRBJ2-1	NA	CASSLGGLNRYNEQFF	TGTGCCAGCAGCCTCGGGGGTCTTAATCGCTACAATGAGCAGTTCTTC
TRBV18	NA	TRBJ2-5	once	CASSPLGETQYF	TGTGCCAGCTCACCGCTCGGGGAGACCCAGTACTTC
TRBV9	TRBD1	TRBJ2-1	NA	CASSRDRGQGEQFF	TGTGCCAGCTCCCGGGACAGGGGGCAAGGTGAGCAGTTCTTC
TRBV24-1	TRBD2	TRBJ2-1	NA	CATSPSLAGGRDEQFF	TGTGCCACCAGTCCCTCCCTAGCGGGAGGTAGAGATGAGCAGTTCTTC
TRBV27	NA	TRBJ1-6	NA	CASSLAGSTSPLHF	TGTGCCAGCAGTTTGGCAGGGTCCACTTCACCCCTCCACTTT
TRBV2	NA	TRBJ1-5	NA	CASSETLRQPQHF	TGTGCCAGCAGTGAAACCCTGCGCCAGCCCCAGCATTTT
TRBV10-1	NA	TRBJ2-2	NA	CASSRPETGELFF	TGCGCCAGCAGCAGGCCAGAGACCGGGGAGCTGTTTTTT
TRBV5-1	TRBD2	TRBJ2-5	few	CASSLEVWGAGGLQETQYF	TGCGCCAGCAGCTTGGAGGTTTGGGGAGCGGGGGGACTCCAAGAGACCCAGTACTTC
TRBV27	NA	TRBJ2-7	few	CASRPGLQNYEQYF	TGTGCCAGCAGGCCGGGACTTCAGAACTACGAGCAGTACTTC
TRBV6-5	TRBD2	TRBJ2-1	NA	CASSSGLAGDEQFF	TGTGCCAGCAGTTCCGGACTAGCCGGCGATGAGCAGTTCTTC
TRBV6-5	NA	TRBJ1-2	NA	CASSLQEGLFYGYTF	TGTGCCAGCAGCTTACAGGAGGGGTTGTTCTATGGCTACACCTTC
TRBV28	NA	TRBJ1-2	NA	CASRQQGTDYGYTF	TGTGCCAGCAGACAACAGGGTACGGACTATGGCTACACCTTC
TRBV24-1	NA	TRBJ1-4	NA	CATSATPNEKLFF	TGTGCCACCAGTGCCACACCTAATGAAAAACTGTTTTTT
TRBV3-1/TRBV3-2	NA	TRBJ2-5	NA	CASSQNGGPETQYF	TGTGCCAGCAGCCAAAACGGGGGGCCAGAGACCCAGTACTTC
TRBV6-5	TRBD1	TRBJ1-4	NA	CASRDRGPEKLFF	TGTGCCAGCAGGGACAGGGGGCCTGAAAAACTGTTTTTT
TRBV13	TRBD1	TRBJ2-1	NA	CASSLGTGTHYNEQFF	TGTGCCAGCAGCCTGGGGACAGGGACCCACTACAATGAGCAGTTCTTC
TRBV28	NA	TRBJ1-1	NA	CASSSPGGENTEAFF	TGTGCCAGCAGTTCGCCCGGGGGGGAGAACACTGAAGCTTTCTTT
TRBV15	NA	TRBJ2-7	NA	CATSRDLSYEQYF	TGTGCCACCAGCAGAGATTTATCCTACGAGCAGTACTTC
TRBV5-5	NA	TRBJ1-1	NA	CASSFRGLVIEAFF	TGTGCCAGCAGCTTTAGGGGTTTAGTGATTGAAGCTTTCTTT
TRBV11-2	NA	TRBJ1-2	NA	CASSTFQGLEGYTF	TGTGCCAGCAGCACCTTCCAGGGACTGGAGGGCTACACCTTC
TRBV7-9	TRBD2	TRBJ2-3	NA	CASRAQRGTASTDTQYF	TGTGCCAGCCGGGCACAGCGGGGGACGGCTAGCACAGATACGCAGTATTTT
TRBV7-2	NA	TRBJ1-1	NA	CASSPGLGEAFF	TGTGCCAGCAGCCCAGGACTGGGTGAAGCTTTCTTT
TRBV3-1/TRBV3-2	TRBD1	TRBJ1-3	NA	CASSSWDSSGNTIYF	TGTGCCAGCAGCTCCTGGGACAGCTCTGGAAACACCATATATTTT
TRBV9	NA	TRBJ1-2	NA	CASSVASQGNYGYTF	TGTGCCAGCAGCGTAGCTTCCCAGGGGAACTATGGCTACACCTTC
TRBV5-4	TRBD2	TRBJ2-5	NA	CASTPVGLAGVGETQYF	TGTGCCAGCACCCCGGTGGGACTAGCGGGGGTAGGAGAGACCCAGTACTTC
TRBV5-1	NA	TRBJ2-1	NA	CASSSKSGGFEQFF	TGCGCCAGCAGCTCGAAATCTGGGGGGTTTGAGCAGTTCTTC